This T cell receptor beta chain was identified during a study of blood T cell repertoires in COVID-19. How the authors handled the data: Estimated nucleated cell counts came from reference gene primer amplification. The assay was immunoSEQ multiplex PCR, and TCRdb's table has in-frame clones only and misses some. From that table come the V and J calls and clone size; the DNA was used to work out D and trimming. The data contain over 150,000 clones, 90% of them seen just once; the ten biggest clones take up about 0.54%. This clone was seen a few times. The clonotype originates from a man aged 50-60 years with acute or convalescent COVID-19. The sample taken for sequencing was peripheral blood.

The CDR3 here is CASSVRLAGASDTQYF. In DNA form, the CDR3 reads TGTGCCAGCAGCGTGAGACTAGCGGGAGCCTCAGATACGCAGTATTTT. The chain combines TRBV9 with TRBJ2-3, with 12 bases that match TRBD2. This CDR3 spans 16 amino acids. V shed 2 bases and J 4 bases; nucleotides not matched to a gene: 5. Germline V gene lookup returns CDR1 SGDLS and CDR2 YYNGEE.